This T cell receptor beta chain comes out of a study of tumor-infiltrating lymphocytes in localized non-small cell lung cancer. Study results and caveats: IM1 and IM2 tumors showed no difference in T-cell fraction. Tumor T-cell fraction from TCR sequencing was not associated with recurrence-free survival (p = 0.61). TCRbeta sequencing showed higher T cell infiltration in tumors than uninvolved lung.

The data were produced by immunoSEQ multiplex PCR, yet TCRdb's version contains in-frame clones alone and is incomplete. The sample carries 12,000 or so clones, about 85% recorded once. V was clipped by 10 bases and J by 2 bases, with 9 bases between them. This CDR3 is 11 amino acids long. CDR1 MNHEY and CDR2 SMNVEV come from the germline V gene (reference sequence). In its sample, this clone ranks as medium-sized. What it recognizes is unknown. The chain is built from TRBV27 and TRBJ2-7, with D maybe TRBD2 (5 bases). Source material: lung tumor tissue. The origin of this receptor is a human donor with non-small cell lung cancer. CDR3 DNA sequence: TGTGCCACCGGGAACCCCTACGAGCAGTACTTC. It is translated as CATGNPYEQYF.